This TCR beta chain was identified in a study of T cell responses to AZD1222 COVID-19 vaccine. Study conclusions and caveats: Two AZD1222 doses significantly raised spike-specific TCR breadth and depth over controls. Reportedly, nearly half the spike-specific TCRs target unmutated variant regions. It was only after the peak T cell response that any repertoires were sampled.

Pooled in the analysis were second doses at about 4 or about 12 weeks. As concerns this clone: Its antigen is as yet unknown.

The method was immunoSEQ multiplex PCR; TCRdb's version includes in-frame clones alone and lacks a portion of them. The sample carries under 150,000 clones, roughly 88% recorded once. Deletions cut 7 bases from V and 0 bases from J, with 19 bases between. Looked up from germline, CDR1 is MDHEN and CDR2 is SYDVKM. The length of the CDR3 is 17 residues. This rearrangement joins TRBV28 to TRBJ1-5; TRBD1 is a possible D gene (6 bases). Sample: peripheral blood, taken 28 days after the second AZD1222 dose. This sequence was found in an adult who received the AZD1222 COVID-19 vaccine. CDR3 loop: CASTRGTGFNSNQPQHF. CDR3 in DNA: TGTGCCAGCACCAGGGGTACGGGATTTAATAGCAATCAGCCCCAGCATTTT.